One sample yielded the 5 T cell receptor beta chains listed below, sequenced in a study of early T cells in non-severe SARS-CoV-2 infection. TCRdb used MiXCR to reprocess the 5' RACE reads, holding one entry per CDR3 protein. The sample holds 90,000 to 120,000 distinct CDR3 sequences, over 8.5% seen once. Sequencing used whole blood. The receptor source for this set is an adult who was a healthcare worker with PCR-confirmed SARS-CoV-2 infection or an uninfected control (not recorded which).

The chain is built from TRBV7-2 and TRBJ2-3; a possible D gene is TRBD2 (6 bases). The CDR3 has 15 residues. Trimming left V 1 base short and J 1 base short, with 9 bases between. CDR1 is SGHTA and CDR2 is FQGNSA in the germline V gene. The CDR3 DNA reads as TGTGCCAGCAGCTTAGGCCAGCGGGGCACAGATACGCAGTATTTT. It is translated as CASSLGQRGTDTQYF.

In this sample, this clonotype turned up many times. The V gene is TRBV28, the J gene TRBJ1-1, with 9 bases matching TRBD1. The V and J ends lost 10 bases and 4 bases, in that order; junction bases with no gene match: 10. The germline V gene has CDR1 MDHEN and CDR2 SYDVKM. The CDR3 sequence is 14 residues long. DNA of the CDR3: TGTGCCATCCGGGACAGGGCGGGTTTCACTGAAGCTTTCTTT. Translating it yields CAIRDRAGFTEAFF. The variable domain in full, completed from reference TRBV28 and TRBJ1-1, reads DVKVTQSSRYLVKRTGEKVFLECVQDMDHENMFWYRQDPGLGLRLIYFSYDVKMKEKGDIPEGYSVSREKKERFSLILESASTNQTSMYLCAIRDRAGFTEAFFGQGTRLTVV.

This clonotype was counted a few times. The CDR3: CASSQETGGSYNEQFF. In nucleotides, the CDR3 is TGTGCCAGCAGCCAAGAGACAGGGGGCTCCTACAATGAGCAGTTCTTC. This rearrangement joins TRBV4-2 to TRBJ2-1, with 9 bases matching TRBD1. The CDR3 length is 16 residues. Germline V gene lookup returns CDR1 LGHNA and CDR2 YNFKEQ. The V gene end was trimmed by 0 bases and the J gene end by 0 bases; junction bases not matched to a gene: 0.

J is TRBJ2-5 and V is TRBV20-1; 8 bases agree with TRBD2. The CDR3 contains 14 residues. Germline CDR1 DFQATT, CDR2 SNEGSKA (reference sequence). V dropped 5 bases and J dropped 4; count of bases not matched to a gene: 9. Written as DNA, the CDR3 is TGCAGTGCTCGCGAGAGTAGCGGGATAGAGACCCAGTACTTC. This gives the protein CSARESSGIETQYF.

This clonotype was seen only a few times. Here the CDR3 DNA reads TGTGCCACCAGCAGAGTCACTAGCGGGAGCAATGAGCAGTTCTTC. Translated, it gives CATSRVTSGSNEQFF. The rearrangement uses TRBV15 and TRBJ2-1; 11 nucleotides match TRBD2. The V gene's germline CDR1 is LNHNV and CDR2 YYDKDF (reference sequence). V gave up 1 base and J gave up 6 bases; unmatched junction bases: 2. The CDR3 has 15 residues.